Each of the 19 T cell receptor beta chains below was sequenced from the same sample in a study of T-cell reconstitution after alpha-beta-depleted transplantation in children. Unique molecular identifiers were incorporated during preparation of the TCRbeta library. TCRdb recomputed calls from the PCR reads with MiXCR, one row per CDR3 protein. The top ten hold over 3.5% of the sample, which has around 400,000 distinct CDR3 sequences, just over 20% seen once. Sequenced material: PBMCs from the stem cell graft donor, taken from the stem cell graft. The receptor set was obtained from a human donor who donated a stem cell graft to a child with acute myeloid leukemia.

This clonotype was counted only a few times. The V call is TRBV20-1, the J call TRBJ2-2; 11 bases line up with TRBD2. Germline loops: CDR1 DFQATT, CDR2 SNEGSKA (reference sequence). V shed 0 bases, J shed 5 bases, and the junction held 8 bases outside the gene matches. The CDR3 has 17 amino acids. The CDR3 bases are TGCAGTGCTAGAGATCGGCTAGCGGGAGGACCAACCGGGGAGCTGTTTTTT. Its translation: CSARDRLAGGPTGELFF.

This clonotype has more than one count but fewer than ten. CDR3 sequence reads: CASSLAGTRSQQYF. In nucleotides, the CDR3 is TGTGCCAGCAGTTTGGCCGGGACTAGAAGTCAGCAGTACTTC. The V and J genes are TRBV28 and TRBJ2-7, with 8 bases lining up with TRBD2. V lost 3 bases, J lost 8 bases, and 9 bases stayed unmatched. Germline V lookup: CDR1 MDHEN, CDR2 SYDVKM. This CDR3 is 14 amino acids long.

V is TRBV11-2 and J is TRBJ2-3, with 7 bases lining up with TRBD2. The CDR3 contains 17 residues. CDR1 is SGHAT and CDR2 is FQNNGV in the germline V gene. The junction had 12 bases not matched to a gene; V was cut back by 4 bases and J by 2 bases. CDR3 protein: CASSYIHPSGVTDTQYF. The CDR3 DNA follows: TGTGCCAGCAGCTATATTCACCCCAGCGGGGTCACAGATACGCAGTATTTT.

The J gene is TRBJ1-5, the V gene TRBV5-5; D remains unclear. CDR1 SGHKS and CDR2 YYEKEE come from the germline V gene (reference sequence). Trimming removed 3 bases from V and 1 base from J, with 11 bases in between. The CDR3 is made up of 15 amino acids. The CDR3, as DNA: TGTGCCAGCAGCTCCGGACTTCTGAGCAATCAGCCCCAGCATTTT. The encoded protein is CASSSGLLSNQPQHF.

This clonotype was counted many times. The chain combines TRBV29-1 with TRBJ1-1; D unclear. Germline V CDR1 and CDR2: SQVTM, ANQGSEA. This CDR3 region has 11 residues. V was trimmed by 6 bases and J by 3 bases, leaving 8 bases between them. The CDR3 nucleotides read TGCAGCGTCAAGCGGGACACTGAAGCTTTCTTT. Its protein is CSVKRDTEAFF.

The J gene is TRBJ2-1, the V gene TRBV7-3; no definite D call. The V gene lost 5 bases and the J gene lost 9 bases, with 11 bases spanning the gap. CDR1 is SGHTA and CDR2 is FQGTGA in the germline V gene. CDR3 size: 12 residues. Here the CDR3 DNA reads TGTGCCAGCAGCCGCTCGGATAGTGAGCAGTTCTTC. The encoded protein is CASSRSDSEQFF. Together with reference TRBV7-3 and TRBJ2-1, the CDR3 gives the full variable domain: GAGVSQTPSNKVTEKGKYVELRCDPISGHTALYWYRQSLGQGPEFLIYFQGTGAADDSGLPNDRFFAVRPEGSVSTLKIQRTERGDSAVYLCASSRSDSEQFFGPGTRLTVL.

This clonotype was counted a few times. The rearrangement uses TRBV27 and TRBJ2-1; D is uncertain. Trimming removed 4 bases at V and 8 bases at J, with 12 bases between. Germline assignment: CDR1 MNHEY and CDR2 SMNVEV (reference sequence). There are 13 residues in the CDR3. The CDR3 region is CASSSPRPHEQFF. The CDR3 nucleotides read TGTGCCAGCAGTTCTCCCAGGCCCCATGAGCAGTTCTTC.

The sample holds a few counts of this clonotype. The chain has TRBV15 and TRBJ2-1; no definite D call. Per the germline V gene, CDR1 is LNHNV and CDR2 is YYDKDF (reference sequence). V shed 3 bases and J shed 4 bases, with 10 bases lying between them. The CDR3 runs 14 residues. CDR3 sequence: CATSRPGVYNEQFF. DNA for the CDR3: TGTGCCACCAGCAGGCCTGGAGTTTACAATGAGCAGTTCTTC.

This clonotype was counted ten times or more. The V gene is TRBV20-1, the J gene TRBJ1-1; a possible D gene is TRBD1 (5 bases). Germline V CDR1 and CDR2: DFQATT, SNEGSKA (reference sequence). The CDR3 loop spans 13 amino acids. V was cut by 3 bases and J by 1 base, with 9 bases left in between. The CDR3 reads CSASKTANTEAFF. The CDR3 coding sequence is TGCAGTGCTAGCAAGACAGCGAACACTGAAGCTTTCTTT.

The chain joins TRBV4-3 to TRBJ2-7, with TRBD2 matching over 7 bases. Germline lookup yields CDR1 LGHNA and CDR2 YSLEER. The CDR3 extends over 16 amino acids. Losses at the gene ends were 0 bases for V and 0 bases for J; bases not matched to a gene: 5. Written as DNA, the CDR3 is TGCGCCAGCAGCCAAGAACTAGCGCAAAGCTCCTACGAGCAGTACTTC. Translation: CASSQELAQSSYEQYF.

The chain joins TRBV5-1 to TRBJ2-1; D unclear. Germline V gene data show CDR1 as SGHRS and CDR2 as YFSETQ. V lost 0 bases to trimming and J lost 9 bases, with 13 bases between them. The CDR3 has 14 amino acids. The DNA for the CDR3 is TGCGCCAGCAGCTTGGCTCGGCCTAGGAGTGAGCAGTTCTTC. It yields the protein CASSLARPRSEQFF.

The chain's CDR3 is CSASSAGHLPDTQYF. CDR3 DNA sequence: TGCAGTGCTAGTTCGGCAGGGCACTTGCCAGATACGCAGTATTTT. The rearrangement links TRBV20-1 to TRBJ2-3; possibly TRBD1 for D (5 bases). The V gene's germline CDR1 is DFQATT and CDR2 SNEGSKA (reference sequence). The CDR3 spans 15 residues. Trimming removed 3 bases at V and 4 bases at J, with 17 bases between.

This clonotype came up many times. V is TRBV10-3 and J is TRBJ2-7; D is uncertain. CDR1 and CDR2 (germline): ENHRY, SYGVKD. V lost 7 bases, J lost 3 bases, and 19 bases lay in between. This CDR3 comprises 15 residues. The CDR3 DNA is TGTGCCATCACCACAGACGCAGACCTCCGCTACGAGCAGTACTTC. It translates to CAITTDADLRYEQYF.

This clonotype was seen just once. CDR3 sequence (DNA): TGTGCCAGCAGCCCCTTCACAGGGTGGTATCGGGAAAAACTGTTTTTT. This encodes CASSPFTGWYREKLFF. V and J are TRBV7-6 and TRBJ1-4, with a weak D call TRBD1 (6 bases). Looked up from germline, CDR1 is SGHVS and CDR2 is FNYEAQ. Between the trimmed V and J ends, which lost 5 bases and 8 bases, there was a span of 21 bases. The CDR3 consists of 16 residues.

This clonotype was recorded a few times. V is TRBV5-1 and J is TRBJ2-7; D could derive from TRBD1 or TRBD2 (6 bases each). Deletions cut 2 bases from V and 3 bases from J, with 24 bases between. Germline CDR1 reads SGHRS; CDR2 reads YFSETQ. The CDR3 totals 18 residues. CDR3 loop: CASSLDLQGLGGIYEQYF. The DNA of the CDR3 is TGCGCCAGCAGCTTAGACCTACAGGGTCTAGGGGGGATCTACGAGCAGTACTTC.

This chain uses TRBV29-1 with TRBJ2-1, with 11 positions matching TRBD2. The junction had 9 bases not matched to a gene; V was cut back by 8 bases and J by 3 bases. This CDR3 is 15 amino acids long. Germline CDR1 reads SQVTM; CDR2 reads ANQGSEA. The CDR3 nucleotides read TGCAGCTATGATAGCGGGAGGGCCAACTACAATGAGCAGTTCTTC. It codes for CSYDSGRANYNEQFF.

The chain couples TRBV15 to TRBJ1-4; perhaps TRBD1 as D (5 bases). Germline V gene data show CDR1 as LNHNV and CDR2 as YYDKDF (reference sequence). CDR3 length: 16 residues. The V and J ends lost 3 bases and 4 bases respectively, with 15 bases between them. CDR3 protein: CATSRGDLGGNEKLFF. CDR3 bases: TGTGCCACCAGCAGGGGAGACCTCGGGGGTAATGAAAAACTGTTTTTT.

This clonotype has ten or more counts. Here the CDR3 reads CASSLTSGSYNEQFF. The CDR3 DNA reads as TGCGCCAGCAGCTTGACTAGCGGGAGCTACAATGAGCAGTTCTTC. The V call is TRBV5-1, the J call TRBJ2-1; TRBD2 matches 11 bases. Per germline, CDR1 SGHRS and CDR2 YFSETQ. With 1 base clipped from V and 3 bases from J, the junction kept 0 bases outside the gene matches. The CDR3 totals 15 residues.

This clonotype was counted between two and nine times. The V call is TRBV10-3, the J call TRBJ2-7, with D possibly TRBD1 on 5 matching bases. The CDR3 has 13 amino acids. The ends were cut back, 3 bases at V and 6 bases at J, with 12 bases in the middle. Germline V gene data show CDR1 as ENHRY and CDR2 as SYGVKD. The chain's CDR3 is CAISDRTPGEQYF. Written as DNA, the CDR3 is TGTGCCATCAGTGATCGGACACCAGGCGAGCAGTACTTC.